These T cell receptor beta chains were read from a single sample in a study of control samples from healthy donors and cancer patients. Clones were read by immunoSEQ multiplex PCR, and TCRdb kept only the in-frame ones, dropping some. The repertoire holds 150,000 to 200,000 clones, 75% to 95% seen once, with 2% to 2.5% in the top ten. Sequencing was done on a sample of blood. The receptors derive from a woman between 40 and 50 years old in good health. The CDR3 runs from the conserved cysteine through the conserved F or W. The D gene is left open where the match is weak. The size entry is marked missing in some rows and otherwise reads once, few, many or a size class.

j_call	v_call	d_call	clone_size	cdr3_aa	cdr3_nt
TRBJ1-2	TRBV12-3/TRBV12-4	NA	NA	CASSLGDNYGYTF	TGTGCCAGCAGTCTAGGTGATAACTATGGCTACACCTTC
TRBJ1-6	TRBV19	TRBD1	NA	CASSTTDRENSPLHF	TGTGCCAGTAGTACAACCGACAGGGAGAATTCACCCCTCCACTTT
TRBJ2-5	TRBV19	NA	NA	CASSGPNQETQYF	TGTGCCAGTAGTGGCCCAAACCAAGAGACCCAGTACTTC
TRBJ1-1	TRBV7-9	NA	NA	CASSNRNTEAFF	TGTGCCAGCAGCAACAGGAACACTGAAGCTTTCTTT
TRBJ2-1	TRBV3-1/TRBV3-2	TRBD2	NA	CASSQVSGGNEQFF	TGTGCCAGCAGCCAAGTTAGCGGGGGCAATGAGCAGTTCTTC
TRBJ2-5	TRBV3-1/TRBV3-2	NA	few	CASSQETQYF	TGTGCCAGCAGCCAAGAGACCCAGTACTTC
TRBJ1-2	TRBV27	TRBD1	NA	CASSLTGTGNGYTF	TGTGCCAGCAGTTTAACAGGGACAGGGAATGGCTACACCTTC
TRBJ2-7	TRBV29-1	TRBD2	NA	CSVAGVGTVGGEQYF	TGCAGCGTTGCTGGGGTTGGGACGGTGGGAGGGGAGCAGTACTTC
TRBJ2-5	TRBV9	TRBD2	NA	CASSAGTSAQETQYF	TGTGCCAGCAGCGCCGGGACTAGCGCCCAAGAGACCCAGTACTTC
TRBJ1-1	TRBV5-1	NA	NA	CASSLATTIGTEAFF	TGCGCCAGCAGCTTGGCAACAACCATAGGGACTGAAGCTTTCTTT
TRBJ1-3	TRBV3-1/TRBV3-2	NA	NA	CASSQDLLSGNTIYF	TGTGCCAGCAGCCAAGATCTGCTCTCTGGAAACACCATATATTTT
TRBJ2-1	TRBV9	NA	NA	CASSARGGSYNEQFF	TGTGCCAGCAGCGCGAGGGGTGGTTCCTACAATGAGCAGTTCTTC
TRBJ1-6	TRBV18	NA	NA	CASSRGAGNSPLHF	TGTGCCAGCTCACGGGGGGCAGGTAATTCACCCCTCCACTTT
TRBJ2-3	TRBV2	TRBD2	NA	CASRPGLAGTDTQYF	TGTGCCAGCAGGCCGGGACTAGCGGGCACAGATACGCAGTATTTT
TRBJ1-5	TRBV5-8	NA	once	CASSLEGRGSNQPQHF	TGTGCCAGCAGCTTGGAAGGGAGGGGAAGCAATCAGCCCCAGCATTTT
TRBJ1-4	TRBV27	TRBD1	once	CASSVPGQHNEKLFF	TGTGCCAGCAGTGTACCGGGACAGCATAATGAAAAACTGTTTTTT
TRBJ2-1	TRBV10-3	NA	NA	CAISEAYNEQFF	TGTGCCATCAGCGAGGCCTACAATGAGCAGTTCTTC
TRBJ1-6	TRBV18	NA	NA	CASSPEWGAYNSPLHF	TGTGCCAGCTCACCAGAGTGGGGGGCTTACAATTCACCCCTCCACTTT
TRBJ2-1	TRBV5-1	TRBD2	once	CASSLATTSGGRNEQFF	TGCGCCAGCAGCTTGGCAACGACTAGCGGGGGTCGCAATGAGCAGTTCTTC
TRBJ2-7	TRBV18	TRBD2	NA	CASSPRALAGGLDEQYF	TGTGCCAGCTCACCGCGGGCGCTCGCGGGGGGGCTGGATGAGCAGTACTTC
TRBJ2-1	TRBV10-3	TRBD2	NA	CAISEPLAGFAYNEQFF	TGTGCCATCAGTGAGCCCCTAGCGGGTTTTGCCTACAATGAGCAGTTCTTC
TRBJ1-5	TRBV27	NA	NA	CASSPRGGNQPQHF	TGTGCCAGCAGTCCGCGTGGGGGCAATCAGCCCCAGCATTTT
TRBJ1-1	TRBV5-1	NA	NA	CASSFPTGAGVNTEAFF	TGCGCCAGCAGCTTCCCGACGGGGGCAGGGGTGAACACTGAAGCTTTCTTT
TRBJ2-1	TRBV3-1/TRBV3-2	TRBD1	NA	CASSQDDRGRPTEQFF	TGTGCCAGCAGCCAAGATGACAGGGGGAGGCCTACAGAGCAGTTCTTC
TRBJ1-5	TRBV2	NA	NA	CASSRGQGNWEPQHF	TGTGCCAGCAGTCGAGGGCAGGGGAATTGGGAGCCCCAGCATTTT
TRBJ2-5	TRBV5-1	TRBD2	NA	CASSFSGGETQYF	TGCGCCAGCAGCTTTTCGGGGGGAGAGACCCAGTACTTC
TRBJ2-7	TRBV6-4	NA	NA	CASSDSWGIDEQYF	TGTGCCAGCAGTGACTCTTGGGGTATCGACGAGCAGTACTTC
TRBJ2-7	TRBV11-2	NA	NA	CASSLEAEPRGEQYF	TGTGCCAGCAGCTTAGAGGCGGAACCCAGAGGCGAGCAGTACTTC
TRBJ2-7	TRBV12-5	NA	NA	CASGEEFLGSSYEQYF	TGTGCTAGTGGCGAGGAATTCTTGGGGTCCTCCTACGAGCAGTACTTC
TRBJ1-2	TRBV11-2	TRBD1	NA	CASSDDRVNYGYTF	TGTGCCAGCAGCGACGACAGGGTCAACTATGGCTACACCTTC
TRBJ2-3	TRBV5-1	TRBD1	NA	CASSGQGTDTQYF	TGCGCCAGCAGCGGACAGGGAACAGATACGCAGTATTTT
TRBJ2-7	TRBV4-1	NA	NA	CASSRREGGRESDEQYF	TGCGCCAGCAGCCGAAGGGAGGGGGGGCGCGAAAGTGACGAGCAGTACTTC
TRBJ1-5	TRBV6-6	TRBD1	NA	CASTQTGHQPQHF	TGTGCCAGCACCCAGACAGGGCACCAGCCCCAGCATTTT
TRBJ2-2	TRBV28	NA	NA	CASSPEGQGGGELFF	TGTGCCAGCAGTCCAGAGGGGCAGGGCGGTGGGGAGCTGTTTTTT
TRBJ1-6	TRBV5-6	NA	NA	CASSLAGGQVGSPLHF	TGTGCCAGCAGCTTGGCTGGGGGCCAGGTAGGGTCACCCCTCCACTTT
TRBJ2-1	TRBV27	NA	NA	CASSLGLYNEQFF	TGTGCCAGCAGTTTAGGCCTTTACAATGAGCAGTTCTTC
TRBJ1-6	TRBV5-1	NA	NA	CASSPGQPSYNSPLHF	TGCGCCAGCAGCCCCGGACAGCCTAGCTATAATTCACCCCTCCACTTT
TRBJ2-3	TRBV13	NA	NA	CASSTTETDTQYF	TGTGCCAGCAGCACGACAGAGACAGATACGCAGTATTTT
TRBJ2-1	TRBV5-1	NA	NA	CASSPSGSSYNEQFF	TGCGCCAGCAGCCCGTCCGGAAGCTCCTACAATGAGCAGTTCTTC
TRBJ1-2	TRBV13	NA	NA	CASSPRWGAGYTF	TGTGCCAGCAGCCCCCGTTGGGGGGCTGGCTACACCTTC
TRBJ2-3	TRBV7-6	NA	NA	CASSHYREASTDTQYF	TGTGCCAGCAGCCATTACAGGGAGGCGAGCACAGATACGCAGTATTTT
TRBJ2-1	TRBV5-1	NA	NA	CASSLVSPLNEQFF	TGCGCCAGCAGCTTGGTTAGTCCCCTCAATGAGCAGTTCTTC